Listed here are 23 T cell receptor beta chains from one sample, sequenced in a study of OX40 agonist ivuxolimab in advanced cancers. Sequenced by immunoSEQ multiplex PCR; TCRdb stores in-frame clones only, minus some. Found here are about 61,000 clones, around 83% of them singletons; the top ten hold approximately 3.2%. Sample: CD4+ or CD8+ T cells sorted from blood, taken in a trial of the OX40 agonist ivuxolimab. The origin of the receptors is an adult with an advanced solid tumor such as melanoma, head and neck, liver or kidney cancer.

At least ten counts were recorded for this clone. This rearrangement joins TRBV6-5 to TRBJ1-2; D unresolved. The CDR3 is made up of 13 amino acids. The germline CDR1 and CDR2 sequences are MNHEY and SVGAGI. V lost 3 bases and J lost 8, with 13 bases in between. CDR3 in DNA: TGTGCCAGCAGTTATATACGGCAGGCAGGCTACACCTTC. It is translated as CASSYIRQAGYTF.

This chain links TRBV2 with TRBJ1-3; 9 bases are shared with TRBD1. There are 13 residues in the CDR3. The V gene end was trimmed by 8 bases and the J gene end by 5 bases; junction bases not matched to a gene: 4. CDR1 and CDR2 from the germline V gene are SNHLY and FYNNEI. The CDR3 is CASGQGMRNTIYF. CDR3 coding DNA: TGTGCCAGCGGACAGGGGATGAGAAACACCATATATTTT.

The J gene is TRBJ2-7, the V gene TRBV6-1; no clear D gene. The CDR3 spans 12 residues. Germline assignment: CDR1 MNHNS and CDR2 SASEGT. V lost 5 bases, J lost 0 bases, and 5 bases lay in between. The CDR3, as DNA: TGTGCCAGCAGTCGAAGCTCCTACGAGCAGTACTTC. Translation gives CASSRSSYEQYF.

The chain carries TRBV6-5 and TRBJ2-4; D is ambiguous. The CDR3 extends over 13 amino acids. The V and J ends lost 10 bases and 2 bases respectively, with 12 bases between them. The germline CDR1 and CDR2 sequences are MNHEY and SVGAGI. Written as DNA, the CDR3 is TGTGCCATCTCCCCAGGTCCCAAAAACATTCAGTACTTC. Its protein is CAISPGPKNIQYF.

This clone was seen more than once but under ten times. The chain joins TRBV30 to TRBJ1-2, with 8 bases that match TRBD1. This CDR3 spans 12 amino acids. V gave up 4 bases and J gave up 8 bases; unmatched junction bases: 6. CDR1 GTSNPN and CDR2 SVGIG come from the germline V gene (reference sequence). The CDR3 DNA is TGTGCCTGGAATGGGGGACAGGCGGGCTACACCTTC. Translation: CAWNGGQAGYTF.

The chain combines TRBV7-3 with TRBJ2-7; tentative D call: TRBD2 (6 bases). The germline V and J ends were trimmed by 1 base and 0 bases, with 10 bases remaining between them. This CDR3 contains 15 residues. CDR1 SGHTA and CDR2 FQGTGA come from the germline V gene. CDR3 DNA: TGTGCCAGCAGCTTAAGCCCGGGGGACTCCTACGAGCAGTACTTC. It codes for CASSLSPGDSYEQYF.

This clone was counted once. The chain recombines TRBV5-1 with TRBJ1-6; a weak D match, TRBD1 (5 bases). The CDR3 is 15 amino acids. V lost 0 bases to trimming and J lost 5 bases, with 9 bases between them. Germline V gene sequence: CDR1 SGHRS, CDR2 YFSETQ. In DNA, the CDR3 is TGCGCCAGCAGCTTGGTTGACAGAAATAATTCACCCCTCCACTTT. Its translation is CASSLVDRNNSPLHF.

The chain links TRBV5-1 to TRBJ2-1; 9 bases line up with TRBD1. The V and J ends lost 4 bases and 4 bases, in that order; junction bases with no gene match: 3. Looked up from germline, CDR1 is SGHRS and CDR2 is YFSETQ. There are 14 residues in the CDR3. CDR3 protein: CASSPGQGYNEQFF. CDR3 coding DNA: TGCGCCAGCAGCCCGGGACAGGGATACAATGAGCAGTTCTTC.

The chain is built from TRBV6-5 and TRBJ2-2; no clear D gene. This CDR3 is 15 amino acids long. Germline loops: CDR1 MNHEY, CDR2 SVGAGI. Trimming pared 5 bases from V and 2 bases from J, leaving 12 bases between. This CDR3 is CASSATRANTGELFF. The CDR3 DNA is TGTGCCAGCAGTGCGACAAGGGCAAACACCGGGGAGCTGTTTTTT.

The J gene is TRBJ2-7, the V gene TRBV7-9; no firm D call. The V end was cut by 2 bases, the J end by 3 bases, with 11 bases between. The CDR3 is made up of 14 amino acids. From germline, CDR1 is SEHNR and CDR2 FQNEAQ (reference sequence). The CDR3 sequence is CASSLSQPIYEQYF. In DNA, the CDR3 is TGTGCCAGCAGCTTAAGTCAACCTATCTACGAGCAGTACTTC.

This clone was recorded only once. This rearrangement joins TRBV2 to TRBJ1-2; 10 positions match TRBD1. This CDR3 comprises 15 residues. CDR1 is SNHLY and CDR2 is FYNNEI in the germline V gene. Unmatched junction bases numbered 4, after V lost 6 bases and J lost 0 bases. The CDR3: CASRPGQGANYGYTF. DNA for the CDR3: TGTGCCAGCAGACCCGGACAGGGGGCTAACTATGGCTACACCTTC.

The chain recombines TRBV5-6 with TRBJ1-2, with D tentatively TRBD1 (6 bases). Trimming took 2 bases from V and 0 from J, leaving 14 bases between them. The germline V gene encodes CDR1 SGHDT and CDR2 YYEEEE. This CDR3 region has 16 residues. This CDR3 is CASSFYRAVSNYGYTF. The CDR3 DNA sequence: TGTGCCAGCAGCTTTTACAGGGCCGTCTCTAACTATGGCTACACCTTC.

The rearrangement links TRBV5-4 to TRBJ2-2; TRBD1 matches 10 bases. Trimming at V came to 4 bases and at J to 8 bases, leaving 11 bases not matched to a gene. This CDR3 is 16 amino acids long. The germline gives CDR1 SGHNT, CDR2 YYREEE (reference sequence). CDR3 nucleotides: TGTGCCAGCAGCCCGGTGGGGACAGGGGCGGAGGGGGAGCTGTTTTTT. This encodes CASSPVGTGAEGELFF.

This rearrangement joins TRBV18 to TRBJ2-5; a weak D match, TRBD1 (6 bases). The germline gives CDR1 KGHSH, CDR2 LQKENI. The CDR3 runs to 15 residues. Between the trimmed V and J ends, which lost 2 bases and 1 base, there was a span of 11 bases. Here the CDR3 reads CASSPTTGVQETQYF. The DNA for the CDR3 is TGTGCCAGCTCACCAACGACAGGAGTCCAAGAGACCCAGTACTTC.

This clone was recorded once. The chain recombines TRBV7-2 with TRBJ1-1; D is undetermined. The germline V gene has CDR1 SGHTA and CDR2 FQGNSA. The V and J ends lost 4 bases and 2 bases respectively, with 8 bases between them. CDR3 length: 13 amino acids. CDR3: CASSSYINTEAFF. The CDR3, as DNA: TGTGCCAGCAGCTCCTATATTAACACTGAAGCTTTCTTT. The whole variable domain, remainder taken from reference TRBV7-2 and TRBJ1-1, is GAGVSQSPSNKVTEKGKDVELRCDPISGHTALYWYRQSLGQGLEFLIYFQGNSAPDKSGLPSDRFSAERTGGSVSTLTIQRTQQEDSAVYLCASSSYINTEAFFGQGTRLTVV.

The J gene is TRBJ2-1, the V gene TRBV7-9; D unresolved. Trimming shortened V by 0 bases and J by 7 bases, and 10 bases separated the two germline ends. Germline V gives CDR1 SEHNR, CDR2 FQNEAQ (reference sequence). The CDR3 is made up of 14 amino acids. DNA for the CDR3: TGTGCCAGCAGCTTAGCGGAACTAAAGAATGAGCAGTTCTTC. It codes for CASSLAELKNEQFF. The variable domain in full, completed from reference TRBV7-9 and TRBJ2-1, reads DTGVSQNPRHKITKRGQNVTFRCDPISEHNRLYWYRQTLGQGPEFLTYFQNEAQLEKSRLLSDRFSAERPKGSFSTLEIQRTEQGDSAMYLCASSLAELKNEQFFGPGTRLTVL.

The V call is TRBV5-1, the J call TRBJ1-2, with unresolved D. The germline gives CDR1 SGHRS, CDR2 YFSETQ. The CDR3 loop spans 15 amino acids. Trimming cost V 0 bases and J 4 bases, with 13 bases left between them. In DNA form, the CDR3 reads TGCGCCAGCAGCTTGGGGGTGGGTGCGAGCTATGGCTACACCTTC. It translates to CASSLGVGASYGYTF. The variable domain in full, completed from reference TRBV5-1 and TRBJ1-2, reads KAGVTQTPRYLIKTRGQQVTLSCSPISGHRSVSWYQQTPGQGLQFLFEYFSETQRNKGNFPGRFSGRQFSNSRSEMNVSTLELGDSALYLCASSLGVGASYGYTFGSGTRLTVV.

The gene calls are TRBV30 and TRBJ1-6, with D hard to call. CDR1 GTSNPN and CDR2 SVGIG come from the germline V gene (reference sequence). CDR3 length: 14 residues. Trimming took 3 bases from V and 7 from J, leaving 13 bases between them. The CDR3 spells CAWSLIRGNSPLHF. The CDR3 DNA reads TGTGCCTGGAGCCTGATAAGAGGCAATTCACCCCTCCACTTT.

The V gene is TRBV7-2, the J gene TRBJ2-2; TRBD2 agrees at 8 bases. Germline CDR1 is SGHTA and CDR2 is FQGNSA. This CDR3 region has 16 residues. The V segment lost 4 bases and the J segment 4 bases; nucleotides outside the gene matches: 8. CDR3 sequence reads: CASSSLAGPGTGELFF. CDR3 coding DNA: TGTGCCAGCAGCTCATTAGCGGGGCCCGGCACCGGGGAGCTGTTTTTT. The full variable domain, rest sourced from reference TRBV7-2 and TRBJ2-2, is GAGVSQSPSNKVTEKGKDVELRCDPISGHTALYWYRQSLGQGLEFLIYFQGNSAPDKSGLPSDRFSAERTGGSVSTLTIQRTQQEDSAVYLCASSSLAGPGTGELFFGEGSRLTVL.

CDR3 sequence (DNA): TGTGCCAGCTCACCACCCTCGGGAGTAGGGTACGAGCAGTACTTC. Translated: CASSPPSGVGYEQYF. The chain combines TRBV18 with TRBJ2-7, with D tentatively TRBD2 (6 bases). Germline CDR1 reads KGHSH; CDR2 reads LQKENI. The V end lost 0 bases, the J end lost 4 bases, and 13 bases lay between the germline ends. CDR3 length equals 15 residues.

CDR3: CASSLGVGDTEAFF. In DNA, the CDR3 is TGTGCCAGCAGCTTGGGGGTGGGAGACACTGAAGCTTTCTTT. The chain joins TRBV5-6 to TRBJ1-1; D is uncertain. V lost 0 bases and J 3 bases, leaving 9 bases between the germline ends. Germline CDR1 is SGHDT and CDR2 is YYEEEE. The CDR3 runs to 14 residues.

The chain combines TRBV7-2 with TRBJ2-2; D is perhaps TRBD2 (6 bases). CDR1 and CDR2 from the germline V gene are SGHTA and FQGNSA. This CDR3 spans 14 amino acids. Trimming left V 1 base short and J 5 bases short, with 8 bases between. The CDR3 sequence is CASSLVRGTGELFF. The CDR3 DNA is TGTGCCAGCAGCTTAGTACGGGGGACCGGGGAGCTGTTTTTT. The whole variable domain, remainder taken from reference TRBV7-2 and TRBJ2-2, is GAGVSQSPSNKVTEKGKDVELRCDPISGHTALYWYRQSLGQGLEFLIYFQGNSAPDKSGLPSDRFSAERTGGSVSTLTIQRTQQEDSAVYLCASSLVRGTGELFFGEGSRLTVL.

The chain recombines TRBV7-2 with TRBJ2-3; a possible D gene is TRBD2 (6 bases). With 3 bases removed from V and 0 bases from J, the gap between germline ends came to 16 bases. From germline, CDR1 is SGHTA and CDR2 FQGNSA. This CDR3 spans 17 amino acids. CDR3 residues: CASSLKLAGGSTDTQYF. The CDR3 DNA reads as TGTGCCAGCAGCTTGAAATTAGCCGGGGGTAGCACAGATACGCAGTATTTT.